Sequencing of this T cell receptor beta chain was carried out in a study of blood T cell repertoires in COVID-19. Study information: COVID-19 samples from acute and convalescent phases originated in the United States, Italy and Spain. PBMCs, B-cell-depleted T cells, or T cells were the source of the cDNA or gDNA that made up the material.

Between the trimmed V and J ends, which lost 5 bases and 0 bases, there was a span of 20 bases. Germline CDR1 WSHSY, CDR2 SAAADI. This CDR3 spans 19 amino acids. Among Cohort 3 donors, those recovered had two negative PCRs, clearance, or symptom resolution. As originally analysed: Reference gene primer amplification gave estimated nucleated cell counts. Sequencing was performed with immunoSEQ multiplex PCR; in TCRdb, only in-frame clones are kept and a portion is missing. V and J calls and clone size follow that table, whereas D and trimming were derived from the DNA. The sample has about 460,000 clones, roughly nine tenths seen once; the top ten hold under 9.5%.

The chain recombines TRBV10-2 with TRBJ1-6; possibly TRBD1 for D (6 bases). This sequence originates from a woman aged 55-75 years who had recovered from COVID-19. What was sequenced was PBMCs or T cells enriched from blood (not recorded which). CDR3 nucleotides: TGCGCCAGCAGTCTAGTTATGGGGGCAGGGAGCTCCTATAATTCACCCCTCCACTTT. Protein sequence: CASSLVMGAGSSYNSPLHF.